This is a list of T cell receptor beta chains from one sample in a study of preoperative IRX-2 immunotherapy in early breast cancer. Using immunoSEQ multiplex PCR, the repertoire was profiled, and TCRdb retains in-frame clones only, with some absent. The data show around 57,000 clones, around 94% seen once. This sample was taken from a patient treated with IRX-2 immunotherapy. The origin of the receptors is a human donor with breast cancer. Both conserved end residues are part of each CDR3. The D gene is left open where the match is weak. The size of a clone is reported for some rows only, either as once, few or many, or as a class for expanded clones.

d_gene: TRBD1
len: 14
abundance: NA
j_gene: TRBJ2-7
v_gene: TRBV4-3
CDR3nt: TGCGCCAGCAGCCCGGGACAGGGGGTCAACGAGCAGTACTTC
CDR3aa: CASSPGQGVNEQYF

d_gene: NA
len: 13
abundance: once
j_gene: TRBJ1-2
v_gene: TRBV4-2
CDR3nt: TGTGCCAGCAGCAACTCCGGGGGCTATGGCTACACCTTC
CDR3aa: CASSNSGGYGYTF

d_gene: TRBD2
len: 18
abundance: NA
j_gene: TRBJ2-3
v_gene: TRBV19
CDR3nt: TGTGCCAGTAGTGGTACTAGCGGGGGGCACCCTAGCACAGATACGCAGTATTTT
CDR3aa: CASSGTSGGHPSTDTQYF

d_gene: NA
len: 14
abundance: NA
j_gene: TRBJ1-2
v_gene: TRBV5-4
CDR3nt: TGTGCCAGCAGCCTCCAGGGCATGGGCGATGGCTACACCTTC
CDR3aa: CASSLQGMGDGYTF

d_gene: NA
len: 15
abundance: NA
j_gene: TRBJ1-3
v_gene: TRBV5-1
CDR3nt: TGCGCCAGCAGCTTGGGGGGCGTCTCTGGAAACACCATATATTTT
CDR3aa: CASSLGGVSGNTIYF

d_gene: TRBD1
len: 15
abundance: once
j_gene: TRBJ1-2
v_gene: TRBV2
CDR3nt: TGTGCCAGCGAAAGGGACAGGGGGCCCAACTATGGCTACACCTTC
CDR3aa: CASERDRGPNYGYTF

d_gene: NA
len: 14
abundance: NA
j_gene: TRBJ2-3
v_gene: TRBV6-1
CDR3nt: TGTGCCAGCAGTGAAGTAGGACTGGCAGATACGCAGTATTTT
CDR3aa: CASSEVGLADTQYF

d_gene: TRBD2
len: 14
abundance: NA
j_gene: TRBJ2-7
v_gene: TRBV6-4
CDR3nt: TGTGCCAGAATTACTAGCGATAGCTCCTACGAGCAGTACTTC
CDR3aa: CARITSDSSYEQYF

d_gene: NA
len: 11
abundance: NA
j_gene: TRBJ1-2
v_gene: TRBV28
CDR3nt: TGTGCCAGCAGTTTAAGTTCTGGCTACACCTTC
CDR3aa: CASSLSSGYTF

d_gene: NA
len: 16
abundance: once
j_gene: TRBJ2-1
v_gene: TRBV11-2
CDR3nt: TGTGCCAGCAGCTTAGTCCGGGCGAGCTCCTACAATGAGCAGTTCTTC
CDR3aa: CASSLVRASSYNEQFF

d_gene: TRBD1
len: 15
abundance: NA
j_gene: TRBJ1-1
v_gene: TRBV7-3
CDR3nt: TGTGCCAGCAGCAGTCAAGGGGGCAGGAACACTGAAGCTTTCTTT
CDR3aa: CASSSQGGRNTEAFF

d_gene: NA
len: 15
abundance: NA
j_gene: TRBJ2-1
v_gene: TRBV10-2
CDR3nt: TGCGCCAGCAGTGATGTCCCCTCGGCCGTGGGTGAGCAGTTCTTC
CDR3aa: CASSDVPSAVGEQFF

d_gene: TRBD1
len: 13
abundance: NA
j_gene: TRBJ2-5
v_gene: TRBV7-3
CDR3nt: TGTGCCAGCAGCCACAGGGGCGGGGAGACCCAGTACTTC
CDR3aa: CASSHRGGETQYF

d_gene: NA
len: 14
abundance: NA
j_gene: TRBJ2-1
v_gene: TRBV6-1
CDR3nt: TGTGCCAGCAGTGAATGGGGCGTATACAATGAGCAGTTCTTC
CDR3aa: CASSEWGVYNEQFF

d_gene: NA
len: 12
abundance: NA
j_gene: TRBJ1-1
v_gene: TRBV29-1
CDR3nt: TGCAGCGTTCAAGGCATGAACACTGAAGCTTTCTTT
CDR3aa: CSVQGMNTEAFF